This T cell receptor (beta chain) appears in the sequencing data of a study of Graves' ophthalmopathy and Graves' hyperthyroidism. Amplifying from RNA transcripts, the study obtained TCR beta CDR3 regions. A first-round RT-PCR used HTBI primers, followed by a second-round multiplex PCR. TCRdb reanalysed the multiplex PCR reads using MiXCR and keeps one entry per CDR3 protein. The sample has about 1.2 million distinct CDR3 sequences; about 40% are singletons. The study, taken as a whole, reports: A majority of expanded thyroid clonotypes exceeding 0.001 frequency were likewise present in blood.

The CDR3 is made up of 15 amino acids. Trimming took 0 bases from V and 4 from J, leaving 14 bases between them. Germline-derived CDR1 and CDR2 are SGHRS and YFSETQ. This clonotype was counted once. Its antigen is still unknown. Enrollment excluded any patients with other autoimmune diseases, uncontrolled infections, pregnancy or lactation. The chain couples TRBV5-1 to TRBJ2-7, with D perhaps matching TRBD1 or TRBD2 (5 bases each). The sequenced sample consisted of peripheral blood or thyroid tissue (not recorded which). The sequence was obtained from an adult man with Graves' hyperthyroidism. As DNA, the CDR3 is TGCGCCAGCAGCTTGGACGGGACCCTCAAGTACGAGCAGTACTTC. Amino acid sequence: CASSLDGTLKYEQYF.